This TCR beta chain derives from a study of cytomegalovirus exposure and HLA in healthy donors. Study overall: Within an early data release were 80 million to 90 million unique TCRs drawn from HLA-typed donors.

A word on this clone: Its matching antigen is unknown.

Germline assignment: CDR1 SGHVS and CDR2 FNYEAQ. V was clipped by 2 bases and J by 6 bases, with 8 bases between them. The CDR3 runs 12 residues. Study-wide points: Clonal expansion was found to be greater in HLA-associated TCR beta chains than in equally common others in a later analysis. Analysis was carried out at a later point, and it linked a missense DCLRE1C variant to TCR beta V- and J-gene trimming.

Primers: 60 Vbeta forward and 13 Jbeta reverse. Profiling relied on immunoSEQ multiplex PCR, and the TCRdb table lists in-frame clones only, not all of them. Of 150,000 to 200,000 clones in the sample, around 76% were seen once. The sequence derives from a girl aged 5 to 17 in good health and CMV-seropositive. Material for sequencing was PBMCs. The V gene is TRBV7-6, the J gene TRBJ2-7; D is uncertain. The CDR3 region is CASSLSESEQYF. The CDR3, as DNA: TGTGCCAGCAGCTTATCTGAGTCCGAGCAGTACTTC.